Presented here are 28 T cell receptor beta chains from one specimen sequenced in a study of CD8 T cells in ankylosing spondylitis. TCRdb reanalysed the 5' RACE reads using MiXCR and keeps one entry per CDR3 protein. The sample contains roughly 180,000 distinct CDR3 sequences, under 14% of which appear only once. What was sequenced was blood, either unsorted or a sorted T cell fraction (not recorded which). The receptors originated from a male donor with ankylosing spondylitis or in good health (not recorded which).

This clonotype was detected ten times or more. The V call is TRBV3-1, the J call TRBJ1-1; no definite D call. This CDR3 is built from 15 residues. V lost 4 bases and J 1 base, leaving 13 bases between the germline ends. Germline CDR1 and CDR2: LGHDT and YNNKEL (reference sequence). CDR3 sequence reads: CASSRFSTGNTEAFF. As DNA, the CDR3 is TGTGCCAGCAGCCGATTCTCGACCGGGAACACTGAAGCTTTCTTT.

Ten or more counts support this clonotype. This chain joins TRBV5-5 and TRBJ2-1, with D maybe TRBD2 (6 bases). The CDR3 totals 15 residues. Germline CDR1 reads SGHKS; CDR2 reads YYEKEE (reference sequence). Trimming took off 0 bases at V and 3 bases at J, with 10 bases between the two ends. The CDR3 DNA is TGTGCCAGCAGCTTGGTGCGGGGTAACTACAATGAGCAGTTCTTC. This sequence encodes CASSLVRGNYNEQFF.

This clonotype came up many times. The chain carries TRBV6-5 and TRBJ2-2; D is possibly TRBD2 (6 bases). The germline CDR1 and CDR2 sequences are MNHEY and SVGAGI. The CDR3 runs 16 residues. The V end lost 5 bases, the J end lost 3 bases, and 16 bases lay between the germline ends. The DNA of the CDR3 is TGTGCCAGCAGTCTCCCGAGTTGGGGGGACACCGGGGAGCTGTTTTTT. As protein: CASSLPSWGDTGELFF.

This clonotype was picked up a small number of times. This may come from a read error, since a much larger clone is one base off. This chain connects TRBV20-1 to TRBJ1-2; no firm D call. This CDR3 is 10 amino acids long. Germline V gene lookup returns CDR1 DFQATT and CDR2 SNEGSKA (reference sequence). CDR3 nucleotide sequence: TGCAGTGCTAGGGAGAATGGCCACACCTTC. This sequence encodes CSARENGHTF.

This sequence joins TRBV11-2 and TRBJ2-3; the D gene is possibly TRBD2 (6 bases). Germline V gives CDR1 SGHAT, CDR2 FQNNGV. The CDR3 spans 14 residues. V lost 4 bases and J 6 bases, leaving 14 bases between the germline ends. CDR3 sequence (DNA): TGTGCCAGCAGCTCTGGGGGGAGCTTCGATACGCAGTATTTT. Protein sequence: CASSSGGSFDTQYF.

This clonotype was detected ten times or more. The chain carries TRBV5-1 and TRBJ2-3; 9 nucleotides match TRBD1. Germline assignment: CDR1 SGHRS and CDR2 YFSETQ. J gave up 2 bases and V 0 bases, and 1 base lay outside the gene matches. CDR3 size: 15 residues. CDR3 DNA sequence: TGCGCCAGCAGCTTGGGGGACAGGGCCACAGATACGCAGTATTTT. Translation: CASSLGDRATDTQYF.

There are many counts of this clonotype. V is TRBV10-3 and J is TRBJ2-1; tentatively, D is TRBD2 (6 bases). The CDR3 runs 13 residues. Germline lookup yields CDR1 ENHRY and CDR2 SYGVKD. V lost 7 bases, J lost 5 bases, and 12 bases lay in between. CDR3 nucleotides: TGTGCCATCAAAGAGCGGGTTGACAATGAGCAGTTCTTC. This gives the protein CAIKERVDNEQFF.

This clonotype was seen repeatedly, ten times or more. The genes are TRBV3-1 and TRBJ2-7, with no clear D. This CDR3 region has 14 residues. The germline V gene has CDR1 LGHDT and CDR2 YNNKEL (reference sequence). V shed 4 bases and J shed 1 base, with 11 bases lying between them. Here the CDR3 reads CASSLESSSYEQYF. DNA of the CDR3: TGTGCCAGCAGCCTTGAGAGCAGTTCCTACGAGCAGTACTTC.

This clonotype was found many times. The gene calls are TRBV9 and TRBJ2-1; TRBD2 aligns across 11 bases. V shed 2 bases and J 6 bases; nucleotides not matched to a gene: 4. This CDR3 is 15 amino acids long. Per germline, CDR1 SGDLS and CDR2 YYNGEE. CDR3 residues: CASSVTSGSLNEQFF. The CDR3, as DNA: TGTGCCAGCAGCGTTACTAGCGGGAGCCTCAATGAGCAGTTCTTC.

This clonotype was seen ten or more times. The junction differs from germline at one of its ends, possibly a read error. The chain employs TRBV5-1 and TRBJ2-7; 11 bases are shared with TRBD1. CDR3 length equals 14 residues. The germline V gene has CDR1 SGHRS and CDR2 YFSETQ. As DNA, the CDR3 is TGTGCCAGCAGTTTGGGACAGGGGGTTTACGAGCAGTACTTC. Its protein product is CASSLGQGVYEQYF.

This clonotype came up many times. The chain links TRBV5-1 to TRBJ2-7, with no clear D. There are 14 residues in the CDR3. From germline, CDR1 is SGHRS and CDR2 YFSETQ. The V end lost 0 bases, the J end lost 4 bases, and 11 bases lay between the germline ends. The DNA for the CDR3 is TGCGCCAGCAGCTTGGACATAATGGTGTACGAGCAGTACTTC. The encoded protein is CASSLDIMVYEQYF.

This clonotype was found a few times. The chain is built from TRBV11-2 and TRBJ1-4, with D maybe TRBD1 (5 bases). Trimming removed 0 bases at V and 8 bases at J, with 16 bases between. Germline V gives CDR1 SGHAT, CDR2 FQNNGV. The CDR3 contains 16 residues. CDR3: CASSLEIGQGREKLFF. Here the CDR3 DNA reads TGTGCCAGCAGCTTAGAAATTGGGCAGGGACGAGAAAAACTGTTTTTT.

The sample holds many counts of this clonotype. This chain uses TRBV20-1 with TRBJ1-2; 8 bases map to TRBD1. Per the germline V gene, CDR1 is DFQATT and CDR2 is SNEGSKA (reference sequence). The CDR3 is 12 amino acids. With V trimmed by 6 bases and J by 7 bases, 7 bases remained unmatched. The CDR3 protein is CSAPPGGVGYTF. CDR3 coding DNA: TGCAGTGCCCCCCCAGGGGGCGTTGGCTACACCTTC.

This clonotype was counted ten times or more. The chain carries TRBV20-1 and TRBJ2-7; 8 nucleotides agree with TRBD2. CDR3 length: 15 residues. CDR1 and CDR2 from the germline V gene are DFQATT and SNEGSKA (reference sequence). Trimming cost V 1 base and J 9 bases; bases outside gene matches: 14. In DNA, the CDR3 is TGCAGTGCTAGAGGGGGGATTAGAGCGGGAGCGGGGCAGTACTTC. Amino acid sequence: CSARGGIRAGAGQYF.

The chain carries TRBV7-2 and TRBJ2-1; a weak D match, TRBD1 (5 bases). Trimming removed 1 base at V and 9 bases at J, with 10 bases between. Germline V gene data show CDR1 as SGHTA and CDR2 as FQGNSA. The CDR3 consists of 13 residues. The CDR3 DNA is TGTGCCAGCAGCTTAGAGGGGTTCGGTGAGCAGTTCTTC. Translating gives CASSLEGFGEQFF.

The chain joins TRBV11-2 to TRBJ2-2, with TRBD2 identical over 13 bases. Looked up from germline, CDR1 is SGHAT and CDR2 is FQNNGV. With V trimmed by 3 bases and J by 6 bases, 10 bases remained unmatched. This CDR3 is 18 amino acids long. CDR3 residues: CASSLGLAGSKAAGELFF. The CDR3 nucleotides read TGTGCCAGCAGCTTGGGACTAGCGGGAAGTAAGGCCGCCGGGGAGCTGTTTTTT.

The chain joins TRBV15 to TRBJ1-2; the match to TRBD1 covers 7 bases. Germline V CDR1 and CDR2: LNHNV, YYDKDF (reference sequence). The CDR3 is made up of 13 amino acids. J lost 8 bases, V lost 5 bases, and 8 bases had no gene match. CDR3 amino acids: CATSARQGYGYTF. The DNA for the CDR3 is TGTGCCACCAGCGCCCGACAGGGTTACGGCTACACCTTC.

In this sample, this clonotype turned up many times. The CDR3 region has the DNA TGTGCCAGCAGCCAAGTTAGCGGAACCCTTTCTCGAGAGCAGTACTTC. Encoded protein: CASSQVSGTLSREQYF. V gene TRBV3-1 combines with J gene TRBJ2-7; tentative D call: TRBD2 (6 bases). Germline lookup yields CDR1 LGHDT and CDR2 YNNKEL (reference sequence). V was shortened by 1 base and J by 7 bases, with 20 bases between the two germline ends. The length of the CDR3 is 16 residues.

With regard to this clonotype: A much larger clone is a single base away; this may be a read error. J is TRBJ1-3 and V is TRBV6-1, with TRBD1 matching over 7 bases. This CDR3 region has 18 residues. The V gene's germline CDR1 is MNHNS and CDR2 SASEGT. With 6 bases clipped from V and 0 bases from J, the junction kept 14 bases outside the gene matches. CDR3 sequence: CASSRPLTGQSSGNTIYF. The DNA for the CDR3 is TGTGCCAGCAGCCGACCGTTAACGGGACAGTCCTCTGGAAACACCATATATTTT.

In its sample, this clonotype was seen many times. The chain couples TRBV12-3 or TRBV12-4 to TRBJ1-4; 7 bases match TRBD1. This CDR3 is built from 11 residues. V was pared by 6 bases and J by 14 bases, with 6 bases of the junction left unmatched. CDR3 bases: TGTGCCAGCAGCCGGACAGGATGGCTGTTTTTT. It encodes CASSRTGWLFF.

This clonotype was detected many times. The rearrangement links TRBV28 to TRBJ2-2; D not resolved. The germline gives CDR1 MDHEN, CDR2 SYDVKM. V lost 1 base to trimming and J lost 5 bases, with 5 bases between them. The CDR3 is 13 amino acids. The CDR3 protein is CASSLLETGELFF. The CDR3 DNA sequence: TGTGCCAGCAGTTTATTGGAGACCGGGGAGCTGTTTTTT.

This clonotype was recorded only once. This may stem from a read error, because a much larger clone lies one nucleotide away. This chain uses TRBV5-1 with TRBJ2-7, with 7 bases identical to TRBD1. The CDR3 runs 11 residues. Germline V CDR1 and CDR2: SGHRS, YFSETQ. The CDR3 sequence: CSSQGAYEQYF. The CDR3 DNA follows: TGCTCCAGCCAGGGGGCCTACGAGCAGTACTTC.

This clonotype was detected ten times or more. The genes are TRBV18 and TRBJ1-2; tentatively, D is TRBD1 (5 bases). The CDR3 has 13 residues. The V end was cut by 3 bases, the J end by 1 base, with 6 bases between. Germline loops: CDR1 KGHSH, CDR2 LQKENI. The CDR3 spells CASSPDSNYGYTF. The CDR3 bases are TGTGCCAGCTCACCCGACAGTAACTATGGCTACACCTTC.

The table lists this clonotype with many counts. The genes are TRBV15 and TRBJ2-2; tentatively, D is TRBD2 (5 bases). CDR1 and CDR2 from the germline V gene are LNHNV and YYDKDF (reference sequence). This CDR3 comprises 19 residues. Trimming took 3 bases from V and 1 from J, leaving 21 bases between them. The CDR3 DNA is TGTGCCACCAGCAGGATGTTGCGAGGAGGCGACTTGAACACCGGGGAGCTGTTTTTT. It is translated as CATSRMLRGGDLNTGELFF. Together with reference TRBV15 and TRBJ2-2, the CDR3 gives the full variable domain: DAMVIQNPRYQVTQFGKPVTLSCSQTLNHNVMYWYQQKSSQAPKLLFHYYDKDFNNEADTPDNFQSRRPNTSFCFLDIRSPGLGDTAMYLCATSRMLRGGDLNTGELFFGEGSRLTVL.

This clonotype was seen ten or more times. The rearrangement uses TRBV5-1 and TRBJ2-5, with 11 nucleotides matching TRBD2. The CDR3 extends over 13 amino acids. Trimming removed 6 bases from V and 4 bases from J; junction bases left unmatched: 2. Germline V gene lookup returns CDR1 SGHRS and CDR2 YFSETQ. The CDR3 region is CASNLAGGETQYF. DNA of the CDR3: TGCGCCAGCAACCTAGCGGGGGGAGAGACCCAGTACTTC.

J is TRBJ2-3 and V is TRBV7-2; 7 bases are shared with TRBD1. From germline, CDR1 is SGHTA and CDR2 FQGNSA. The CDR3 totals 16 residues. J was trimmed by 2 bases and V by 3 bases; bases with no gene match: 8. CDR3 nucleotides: TGTGCCAGCAGCTTGCGACAGGGCGGAGACACAGATACGCAGTATTTT. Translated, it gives CASSLRQGGDTDTQYF.

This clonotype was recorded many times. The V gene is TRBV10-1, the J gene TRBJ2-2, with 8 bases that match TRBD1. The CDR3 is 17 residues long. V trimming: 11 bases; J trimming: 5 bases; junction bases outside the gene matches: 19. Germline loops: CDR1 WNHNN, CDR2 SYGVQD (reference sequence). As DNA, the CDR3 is TGCGCCGGCAAATACCGAAAAACCTGGACAGGGACCGGGGAGCTGTTTTTT. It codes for CAGKYRKTWTGTGELFF.

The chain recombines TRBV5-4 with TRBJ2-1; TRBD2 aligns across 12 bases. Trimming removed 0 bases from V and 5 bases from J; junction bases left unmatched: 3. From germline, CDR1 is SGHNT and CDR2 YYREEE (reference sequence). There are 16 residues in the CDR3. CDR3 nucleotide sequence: TGTGCCAGCAGCTTGGGGGGACTAGCGGGTGACAATGAGCAGTTCTTC. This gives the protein CASSLGGLAGDNEQFF.